This is a list of T cell receptor beta chains from one sample in a study of T cell responses to AZD1222 COVID-19 vaccine. Data came from immunoSEQ multiplex PCR; TCRdb stores just in-frame clones and leaves some out. The data hold around 150,000 clones, with 80% to 90% observed a single time. Specimen: peripheral blood, collected on day 0 of AZD1222 vaccination. The receptors originated from an adult in good health. The CDR3 runs from the conserved cysteine through the conserved F or W. A D gene is named only where the DNA matches it firmly. Only part of the rows carry a size: once, few, many, or a class if the clone is expanded.

j_gene | d_gene | v_gene | abundance | CDR3aa | CDR3nt
TRBJ1-5 | NA | TRBV7-2 | NA | CASSPPGAYQPQHF | TGTGCCAGCTCGCCCCCAGGGGCATATCAGCCCCAGCATTTT
TRBJ2-2 | NA | TRBV11-2 | NA | CASSLPPGGGGGELFF | TGTGCCAGCAGCTTGCCCCCGGGAGGAGGGGGCGGGGAGCTGTTTTTT
TRBJ1-1 | NA | TRBV19 | NA | CASMGLRTANTEAFF | TGTGCCAGTATGGGCTTGCGGACAGCGAACACTGAAGCTTTCTTT
TRBJ1-1 | NA | TRBV2 | NA | CASSADVGTEAFF | TGTGCCAGCAGTGCAGATGTGGGCACTGAAGCTTTCTTT
TRBJ2-1 | NA | TRBV7-3 | NA | CASSRGVLDEQFF | TGTGCCAGCAGCCGCGGGGTCTTAGATGAGCAGTTCTTC
TRBJ2-1 | TRBD2 | TRBV5-1 | NA | CASSGLREFDNEQFF | TGCGCCAGCAGCGGGTTGCGGGAGTTCGACAATGAGCAGTTCTTC
TRBJ1-6 | TRBD1 | TRBV5-8 | NA | CASSLETGSNSPLHF | TGTGCCAGCAGCTTGGAGACAGGGTCCAATTCACCCCTCCACTTT
TRBJ1-4 | NA | TRBV19 | NA | CASSIRAVGPEKLFF | TGTGCCAGTAGTATCCGGGCCGTAGGCCCTGAAAAACTGTTTTTT
TRBJ1-4 | TRBD1 | TRBV4-1 | NA | CASSQVPGQGETGKLFF | TGCGCCAGCAGCCAAGTCCCGGGACAGGGGGAAACTGGAAAACTGTTTTTT
TRBJ2-1 | TRBD2 | TRBV5-4 | NA | CASSLTSGPYNEQFF | TGTGCCAGCAGCTTAACTAGCGGACCTTACAATGAGCAGTTCTTC
TRBJ2-1 | TRBD2 | TRBV11-2 | NA | CASSSRQRGNEQFF | TGTGCCAGCAGCTCAAGACAGCGGGGCAATGAGCAGTTCTTC
TRBJ2-4 | TRBD1 | TRBV6-2/TRBV6-3 | NA | CASSSRGNIQYF | TGTGCCAGCAGTTCCAGGGGGAACATTCAGTACTTC
TRBJ1-1 | NA | TRBV24-1 | NA | CATSDSSRGGSTEAFF | TGTGCCACCAGTGATTCCAGCCGGGGGGGGAGCACTGAAGCTTTCTTT
TRBJ1-1 | NA | TRBV29-1 | NA | CSADTGNTEAFF | TGCAGCGCAGATACAGGGAACACTGAAGCTTTCTTT
TRBJ2-7 | NA | TRBV24-1 | NA | CATGLPGSYEQYF | TGTGCCACCGGCCTTCCGGGCTCCTACGAGCAGTACTTC
TRBJ1-5 | NA | TRBV9 | NA | CASSVGRYSNQPQHF | TGTGCCAGCAGCGTCGGACGGTATAGCAATCAGCCCCAGCATTTT
TRBJ1-1 | NA | TRBV18 | NA | CASNQGPNTEAFF | TGTGCCAGCAACCAAGGTCCCAACACTGAAGCTTTCTTT
TRBJ2-7 | TRBD1 | TRBV5-4 | NA | CASSSGTGVIAYEQYF | TGTGCCAGCAGCTCCGGGACAGGGGTAATCGCCTACGAGCAGTACTTC
TRBJ1-2 | TRBD1 | TRBV18 | medium-sized | CASSLLPWTGGAFGYTF | TGTGCCAGCTCACTACTCCCGTGGACAGGGGGCGCATTTGGCTACACCTTC
TRBJ1-1 | NA | TRBV7-3 | NA | CASSLISGFF | TGTGCCAGCAGCTTAATATCTGGTTTCTTT
TRBJ1-1 | NA | TRBV6-5 | NA | CASSSNTEAFF | TGTGCCAGCAGTTCTAACACTGAAGCTTTCTTT
TRBJ1-5 | NA | TRBV28 | NA | CASSLPTNQPQHF | TGTGCCAGCAGTTTGCCTACTAATCAGCCCCAGCATTTT
TRBJ2-7 | NA | TRBV18 | NA | CASSPTSGGQVSPYEQYF | TGTGCCAGCTCACCAACCTCCGGCGGCCAGGTCAGTCCCTACGAGCAGTACTTC